The present T cell receptor beta chain was sequenced within a study of blood T cell repertoires in COVID-19. Sequenced by immunoSEQ multiplex PCR; TCRdb stores in-frame clones only, minus some. The sample consists of about 170,000 clones, 89% of them appearing once. V was clipped by 10 bases and J by 9 bases, with 25 bases between them. The CDR3 runs 15 residues. CDR1 and CDR2 (germline): LNHDA, SQIVND (reference sequence). This chain joins TRBV19 and TRBJ2-1; possibly TRBD2 for D (5 bases). Sequenced material: PBMCs or T cells enriched from blood (not recorded which). The clonotype comes from a woman younger than 30 who had recovered from COVID-19. The CDR3 region has the DNA TGTGCCACAAAGGTGGGTAGCGCCGTTATTGGTGAGCAGTTCTTC. Its protein is CATKVGSAVIGEQFF.